Reported below is one TCR beta chain. These data belong to a study of blood T cell repertoires in COVID-19. The CDR3 length is 14 residues. Germline CDR1 LGHDT, CDR2 YNNKEL (reference sequence). V was shortened by 1 base and J by 1 base, with 6 bases between the two germline ends. The method was immunoSEQ multiplex PCR; TCRdb's version includes in-frame clones alone and lacks a portion of them. This sample carries more than 250,000 clones, about 89% of them seen once, and the ten largest clones take approximately 2.4%. The clonotype originates from a woman aged 18-29 years who had recovered from COVID-19. The specimen was PBMCs or T cells enriched from blood (not recorded which). V usage is TRBV3-1 (or the pseudogene TRBV3-2) and J usage is TRBJ2-3; D not certain. The CDR3 coding sequence is TGTGCCAGCAGCCAAGGTACTGGCACAGATACGCAGTATTTT. As protein: CASSQGTGTDTQYF.